These 23 T cell receptor beta chains originate from one sample sequenced in a study of blood T cell repertoires in COVID-19. Using immunoSEQ multiplex PCR, the repertoire was profiled, and TCRdb retains in-frame clones only, with some absent. The data show tens of thousands of clones, approximately 71% seen once. Specimen: peripheral blood. Every receptor here comes from an older man with COVID-19, enrolled during active disease.

This clone was seen a handful of times. The chain has TRBV7-3 and TRBJ2-1; 7 bases align to TRBD2. The germline V gene encodes CDR1 SGHTA and CDR2 FQGTGA. The CDR3 is 14 residues long. V trimming: 5 bases; J trimming: 6 bases; junction bases outside the gene matches: 7. The CDR3 nucleotides are TGTGCCAGCAGCCCGCGGGAGTCGGGCAATGAGCAGTTCTTC. This gives the protein CASSPRESGNEQFF.

This chain connects TRBV2 to TRBJ2-7, with 13 bases matching TRBD2. With 10 bases clipped from V and 3 bases from J, the junction kept 9 bases outside the gene matches. The CDR3 runs to 15 residues. Germline V gene lookup returns CDR1 SNHLY and CDR2 FYNNEI. CDR3 nucleotides: TGTGCCACCAGGGTCAGGACTAGCGGGAGCTACGAGCAGTACTTC. It codes for CATRVRTSGSYEQYF.

This rearrangement joins TRBV7-2 to TRBJ2-6; TRBD2 matches at 10 bases. Trimming at V came to 5 bases and at J to 4 bases, leaving 2 bases not matched to a gene. The CDR3 has 15 amino acids. The V gene's germline CDR1 is SGHTA and CDR2 FQGNSA. The DNA of the CDR3 is TGTGCCAGCAGCAAACTAGCGGGAGGGGCCAACGTCCTGACTTTC. It encodes CASSKLAGGANVLTF.

This rearrangement joins TRBV12-3 or TRBV12-4 to TRBJ2-5, with D unclear. Trimming took 5 bases from V and 3 from J, leaving 4 bases between them. CDR3 length: 11 residues. The CDR3 region is CASSNKETQYF. DNA for the CDR3: TGTGCCAGCAGTAACAAAGAGACCCAGTACTTC.

This rearrangement joins TRBV9 to TRBJ2-6, with a possible D match to TRBD1 (6 bases). Germline lookup yields CDR1 SGDLS and CDR2 YYNGEE. Trimming took 2 bases from V and 1 from J, leaving 7 bases between them. CDR3 length: 15 residues. The CDR3 nucleotides read TGTGCCAGCAGCGTTACAGGGTCTGGGGCCAACGTCCTGACTTTC. Protein: CASSVTGSGANVLTF.

J is TRBJ2-2 and V is TRBV6-2 or TRBV6-3, with D hard to call. Trimming cost V 5 bases and J 0 bases, with 13 bases left between them. The CDR3 has 16 residues. CDR1 and CDR2 from the germline V gene are MNHEY and SVGEGT. The CDR3 is CASSLTAIPNTGELFF. CDR3 in DNA: TGTGCCAGCAGTCTTACAGCAATCCCGAACACCGGGGAGCTGTTTTTT.

The chain employs TRBV27 and TRBJ2-2; D gene unclear. This CDR3 has 13 amino acids. V was trimmed by 6 bases and J by 5 bases, leaving 10 bases between them. Germline loops: CDR1 MNHEY, CDR2 SMNVEV (reference sequence). The CDR3 DNA reads as TGTGCCAGCAGCCTTAGTTGGACCGGGGAGCTGTTTTTT. Amino acids: CASSLSWTGELFF.

This chain uses TRBV11-3 with TRBJ2-7, with 7 bases lining up with TRBD1. CDR3 length equals 14 residues. Per germline, CDR1 SGHNT and CDR2 YENEEA. V shed 4 bases, J shed 1 base, and the junction held 4 bases outside the gene matches. The CDR3 DNA follows: TGTGCCAGCAGCTCTAAGACAGGGTCCTACGAGCAGTACTTC. Protein product: CASSSKTGSYEQYF.

The J gene is TRBJ2-5, the V gene TRBV15; a weak D match, TRBD1 (6 bases). Per the germline V gene, CDR1 is LNHNV and CDR2 is YYDKDF (reference sequence). The CDR3 is 16 residues long. Trimming pared 2 bases from V and 6 bases from J, leaving 19 bases between. The chain's CDR3 is CATSRPPGTNVKTQYF. CDR3 coding DNA: TGTGCCACCAGCAGACCCCCCGGGACAAATGTGAAGACCCAGTACTTC.

The chain couples TRBV7-2 to TRBJ2-7; 7 bases line up with TRBD1. Germline V CDR1 and CDR2: SGHTA, FQGNSA. Trimming took 3 bases from V and 1 from J; bases not matched to a gene: 6. CDR3 size: 15 residues. Written as DNA, the CDR3 is TGTGCCAGCAGCTTCCCCGGGACAGTATCCTACGAGCAGTACTTC. Its translation is CASSFPGTVSYEQYF.

The chain uses TRBV6-5 and TRBJ1-1; D may be TRBD1 (5 bases). The length of the CDR3 is 14 residues. Germline CDR1 reads MNHEY; CDR2 reads SVGAGI. V was trimmed by 6 bases and J by 0 bases, leaving 11 bases between them. The DNA of the CDR3 is TGTGCCAGCAGACTGGGACTGTTGAACACTGAAGCTTTCTTT. Its translation is CASRLGLLNTEAFF.

This clone was found once. V usage is TRBV4-3 and J usage is TRBJ2-2; D is ambiguous. CDR3 size: 13 residues. CDR1 LGHNA and CDR2 YSLEER come from the germline V gene. V was shortened by 0 bases and J by 6 bases, with 5 bases between the two germline ends. DNA of the CDR3: TGCGCCAGCAGCCAAGATCGTGCCGGGGAGCTGTTTTTT. Translated, it gives CASSQDRAGELFF.

The chain carries TRBV10-3 and TRBJ2-2; 10 nucleotides line up with TRBD1. CDR3 length: 15 amino acids. The V segment lost 4 bases and the J segment 6 bases; nucleotides outside the gene matches: 5. Germline V gene data show CDR1 as ENHRY and CDR2 as SYGVKD. In DNA form, the CDR3 reads TGTGCCATCAGTGGTTCAGGACAGGGGGCCGGGGAGCTGTTTTTT. Its protein product is CAISGSGQGAGELFF.

The table lists this clone with a few counts. This chain uses TRBV6-5 with TRBJ2-7, with a possible D match to TRBD1 (5 bases). V shed 5 bases and J shed 4 bases, with 12 bases lying between them. CDR3 length: 13 residues. Germline CDR1 MNHEY, CDR2 SVGAGI. CDR3 sequence reads: CASSLDRVYEQYF. In nucleotides, the CDR3 is TGTGCCAGCAGTCTTGACAGAGTGTACGAGCAGTACTTC.

This chain joins TRBV19 and TRBJ2-3, with TRBD2 matching 7 bases. In germline, CDR1 is LNHDA, CDR2 SQIVND (reference sequence). Trimming cost V 8 bases and J 5 bases; bases outside gene matches: 10. The CDR3 extends over 14 amino acids. The chain's CDR3 is CASSSVGEGDTQYF. The CDR3 DNA sequence: TGTGCCAGTTCCTCCGTGGGGGAGGGAGATACGCAGTATTTT.

This clone was counted a few times. The chain has TRBV20-1 and TRBJ2-1, with D perhaps TRBD2 (5 bases). The CDR3 totals 15 residues. In germline, CDR1 is DFQATT, CDR2 SNEGSKA (reference sequence). Between the trimmed V and J ends, which lost 6 bases and 8 bases, there was a span of 23 bases. CDR3 in amino acids: CSASPSRGPFDEQFF. The CDR3 nucleotides read TGCAGTGCGAGTCCTAGTCGAGGGCCTTTTGATGAGCAGTTCTTC.

The chain couples TRBV28 to TRBJ1-6; the D is unclear. The CDR3 contains 15 residues. From germline, CDR1 is MDHEN and CDR2 SYDVKM. V was shortened by 3 bases and J by 10 bases, with 16 bases between the two germline ends. CDR3 coding DNA: TGTGCCAGCAGTTTTGGTGTCGGGAGTCCCTCACCCCTCCACTTT. Protein product: CASSFGVGSPSPLHF.

This sequence joins TRBV15 and TRBJ2-2; 10 bases are a match to TRBD1. V trimming: 1 base; J trimming: 5 bases; junction bases outside the gene matches: 7. Germline V gene lookup returns CDR1 LNHNV and CDR2 YYDKDF (reference sequence). The CDR3 has 17 amino acids. In nucleotides, the CDR3 is TGTGCCACCAGCAGAGGTCCTCCGGGACAGGGGACCGGGGAGCTGTTTTTT. Translating gives CATSRGPPGQGTGELFF. Full variable domain (remainder filled in from reference TRBV15 and TRBJ2-2): DAMVIQNPRYQVTQFGKPVTLSCSQTLNHNVMYWYQQKSSQAPKLLFHYYDKDFNNEADTPDNFQSRRPNTSFCFLDIRSPGLGDTAMYLCATSRGPPGQGTGELFFGEGSRLTVL.

This chain links TRBV28 with TRBJ2-5; a weak D match, TRBD2 (6 bases). CDR3 length: 15 amino acids. V was cut by 6 bases and J by 5 bases, with 19 bases left in between. Germline values: CDR1 MDHEN, CDR2 SYDVKM. The DNA of the CDR3 is TGTGCCAGCAGCGATACGTTAGCGGCGGGGGAGACCCAGTACTTC. Translated, it gives CASSDTLAAGETQYF.

The genes are TRBV5-1 and TRBJ1-4; unclear D gene. V lost 4 bases and J 7 bases, leaving 26 bases between the germline ends. CDR1 is SGHRS, CDR2 YFSETQ, per germline. This CDR3 contains 18 residues. This CDR3 is CASSPQNPFLRSREKLFF. The CDR3 DNA is TGCGCCAGCAGCCCACAGAACCCTTTTCTTCGTAGTCGTGAAAAACTGTTTTTT.

About this clone itself: Additional DNA sequences in this sample encode the identical CDR3. The chain links TRBV9 to TRBJ2-7; TRBD1 agrees at 10 bases. CDR1 and CDR2 from the germline V gene are SGDLS and YYNGEE. V shed 2 bases and J 2 bases; nucleotides not matched to a gene: 1. The CDR3 consists of 14 residues. The CDR3 is CASSVGQGAYEQYF. DNA for the CDR3: TGTGCCAGCAGCGTCGGACAGGGGGCCTACGAGCAGTACTTC. Supplemented by reference TRBV9 and TRBJ2-7, the full variable domain reads DSGVTQTPKHLITATGQRVTLRCSPRSGDLSVYWYQQSLDQGLQFLIQYYNGEERAKGNILERFSAQQFPDLHSELNLSSLELGDSALYFCASSVGQGAYEQYFGPGTRLTVT.

The chain recombines TRBV9 with TRBJ2-2; 7 positions agree with TRBD2. V was pared by 3 bases and J by 0 bases, with 2 bases of the junction left unmatched. The germline V gene encodes CDR1 SGDLS and CDR2 YYNGEE. This CDR3 has 15 residues. The CDR3 spells CASSGLASNTGELFF. As DNA, the CDR3 is TGTGCCAGCAGCGGACTAGCCTCGAACACCGGGGAGCTGTTTTTT.

The chain has TRBV9 and TRBJ2-1, with 8 bases aligning to TRBD2. The CDR3 has 14 residues. The trim removed 2 bases at V and 5 bases at J, leaving 3 bases unmatched. Germline CDR1 is SGDLS and CDR2 is YYNGEE. The chain's CDR3 is CASSVTSGNNEQFF. As DNA, the CDR3 is TGTGCCAGCAGCGTCACTAGCGGAAACAATGAGCAGTTCTTC.